A selection of T cell receptor beta chains follows, all from one sample in a study of CD8 T cells in ankylosing spondylitis. TCRdb called the 5' RACE reads again in MiXCR, with one record for every CDR3 protein. Here the sample spans 200,000 to 250,000 distinct CDR3 sequences, roughly 32% being singletons. The material sequenced was blood, either unsorted or a sorted T cell fraction (not recorded which). Receptor source: a male donor with ankylosing spondylitis or in good health (not recorded which). Both conserved end residues are part of each CDR3. D genes are given only for firm matches. Clone size appears in some rows only: once, few, many, or a class for an expanded clone.

V,D,J,size,CDR3,DNA
TRBV10-3,.,TRBJ2-1,few,CAISLQGHEQFF,TGTGCCATCAGCCTACAGGGCCATGAGCAGTTCTTC
TRBV29-1,TRBD2,TRBJ2-1,.,CSTQTSGYYNEQFF,TGCAGCACCCAGACTAGCGGCTACTACAATGAGCAGTTCTTC
TRBV20-1,TRBD2,TRBJ2-3,few,CSATNLAGTRTDTQYF,TGCAGTGCCACAAACCTAGCGGGGACACGCACAGATACGCAGTATTTT
TRBV20-1,TRBD2,TRBJ2-3,few,CSARDITSGGAGTDTQYF,TGCAGTGCTAGAGATATTACTAGCGGGGGGGCCGGAACAGATACGCAGTATTTT
TRBV11-2,TRBD2,TRBJ2-7,few,CASSLVFSGAPYEQYF,TGTGCCAGCAGCTTAGTCTTTAGCGGGGCCCCCTACGAGCAGTACTTC
TRBV5-1,.,TRBJ2-7,.,CASSLGPPYEQYF,TGCGCCAGCAGCTTGGGCCCACCCTACGAGCAGTACTTC
TRBV11-2,.,TRBJ2-3,.,CASSLESTTDTQYF,TGTGCCAGCAGCTTAGAATCGACCACAGATACGCAGTATTTT
TRBV29-1,TRBD1,TRBJ2-7,.,CSVEGDRPYEQYF,TGCAGCGTTGAGGGGGACAGACCCTACGAGCAGTACTTC
TRBV12-3/TRBV12-4,.,TRBJ2-1,.,CASGLSGDEQFF,TGTGCCAGCGGGTTGAGTGGGGATGAGCAGTTCTTC
TRBV29-1,.,TRBJ2-7,few,CSVDGTNTGSEQYF,TGCAGCGTTGATGGGACGAACACGGGGTCCGAGCAGTACTTC
TRBV6-6,.,TRBJ2-3,few,CASSSPRGTQYF,TGTGCCAGCAGTTCGCCCCGGGGTACGCAGTATTTT
TRBV19,.,TRBJ2-7,.,CASTTGTRSYEQYF,TGTGCCAGTACTACCGGGACAAGAAGCTACGAGCAGTACTTC
TRBV6-1,.,TRBJ1-1,few,CASSGTPSTEAFF,TGTGCCAGCTCCGGGACCCCGAGCACTGAAGCTTTCTTT
TRBV2,.,TRBJ1-1,.,CASSEYDRVGDEAFF,TGTGCCAGCAGTGAATATGACCGCGTCGGGGATGAAGCTTTCTTT
TRBV5-1,.,TRBJ2-7,.,CASSFQTGGDYEQYF,TGCGCCAGCAGCTTTCAGACAGGAGGTGACTACGAGCAGTACTTC
TRBV7-3,TRBD2,TRBJ2-1,.,CASSPSPGTSAYNEQFF,TGTGCCAGCAGCCCTAGCCCCGGGACTAGCGCCTACAATGAGCAGTTCTTC